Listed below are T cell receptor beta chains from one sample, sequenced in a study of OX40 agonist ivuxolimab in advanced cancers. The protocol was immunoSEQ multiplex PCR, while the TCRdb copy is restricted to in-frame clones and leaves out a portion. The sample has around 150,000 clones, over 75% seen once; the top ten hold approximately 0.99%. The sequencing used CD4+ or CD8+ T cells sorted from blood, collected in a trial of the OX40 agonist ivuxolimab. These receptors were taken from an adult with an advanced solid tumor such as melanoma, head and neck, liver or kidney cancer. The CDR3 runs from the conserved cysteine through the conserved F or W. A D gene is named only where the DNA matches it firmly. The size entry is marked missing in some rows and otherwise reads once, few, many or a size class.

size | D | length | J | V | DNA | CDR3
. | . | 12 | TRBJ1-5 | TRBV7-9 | TGTGCCAGCAGCTTGGAGGATCAGCCCCAGCATTTT | CASSLEDQPQHF
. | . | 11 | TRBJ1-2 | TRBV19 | TGTGCCAGTATAGGACAGTATGGCTACACCTTC | CASIGQYGYTF
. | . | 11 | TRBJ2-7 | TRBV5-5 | TGTGCCAGCAGCTTGGGACCCCATCAGTACTTC | CASSLGPHQYF
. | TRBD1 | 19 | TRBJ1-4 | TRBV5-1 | TGCGCCAGCAGCTTGGGTCAGGGGACAGATTTCTGGCCGGATGAAAAACTGTTTTTT | CASSLGQGTDFWPDEKLFF
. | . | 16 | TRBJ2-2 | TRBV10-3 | TGTGCCATCAGCCCAGAAGACACGCAGAACACCGGGGAGCTGTTTTTT | CAISPEDTQNTGELFF
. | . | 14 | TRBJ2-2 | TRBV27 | TGTGCCAGCAGTTTATTGCGGGCAACCGGGGAGCTGTTTTTT | CASSLLRATGELFF
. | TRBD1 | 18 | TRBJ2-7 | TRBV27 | TGTGCCAGCAGTTTATACGGGGGACAGGGTCCACCTTATTTCGAGCCGTACTTC | CASSLYGGQGPPYFEPYF
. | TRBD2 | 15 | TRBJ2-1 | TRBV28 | TGTGCCAGCAGTTTAGGCGGGAGCACCTACAATGAGCAGTTCTTC | CASSLGGSTYNEQFF
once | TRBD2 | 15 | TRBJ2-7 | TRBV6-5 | TGTGCCAGCAGCCCGAGCGGGAGAGGGGTCTACGAGCAGTACTTC | CASSPSGRGVYEQYF
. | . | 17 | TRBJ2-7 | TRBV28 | TGTGCCAGCAGTTTATCGCCTCCCCGCGGGAGGACAGGCGAGCAGTACTTC | CASSLSPPRGRTGEQYF
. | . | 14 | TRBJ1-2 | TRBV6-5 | TGTGCCAGCAGTTACTCGACGGAGGACTATGGCTACACCTTC | CASSYSTEDYGYTF
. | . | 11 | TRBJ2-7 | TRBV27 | TGTGCCAACGCTAGGGGGTACGAGCAGTACTTC | CANARGYEQYF
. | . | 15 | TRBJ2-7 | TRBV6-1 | TGTGCCAGCAGTGAAGCGGGGCAGGGCCGGCTCGAGCAGTACTTC | CASSEAGQGRLEQYF
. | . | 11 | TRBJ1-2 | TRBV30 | TGTGCCTGGAGTGTACGCAGTGGCTACACCTTC | CAWSVRSGYTF
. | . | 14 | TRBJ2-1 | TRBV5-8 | TGTGCCAGCAGCTTGGGCGTTCTCGGGAATGAGCAGTTCTTC | CASSLGVLGNEQFF
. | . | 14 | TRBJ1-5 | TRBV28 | TGTGCCACCCAGCAGGGGAACCCCAATCAGCCCCAGCATTTT | CATQQGNPNQPQHF
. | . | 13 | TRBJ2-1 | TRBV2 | TGTGCCAGCAACAAATTACAGGGCAACGAGCAGTTCTTC | CASNKLQGNEQFF
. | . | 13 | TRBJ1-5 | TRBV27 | TGTGCCAGCAGTTCCTACAGGGATCAGCCCCAGCATTTT | CASSSYRDQPQHF
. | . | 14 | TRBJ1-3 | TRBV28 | TGTGCCAGCAGTTCGGGGGATCTTGGAAACACCATATATTTT | CASSSGDLGNTIYF
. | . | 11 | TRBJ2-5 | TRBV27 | TGTGCCAGCGGGAGGCGGGAGACCCAGTACTTC | CASGRRETQYF
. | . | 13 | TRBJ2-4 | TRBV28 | TGTGCCAGCAGTTTGCAGTCCAAAAACATTCAGTACTTC | CASSLQSKNIQYF
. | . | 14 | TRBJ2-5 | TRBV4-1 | TGCGCCAGCAGTTCCGCAGGGGCCGGAGAGACCCAGTACTTC | CASSSAGAGETQYF
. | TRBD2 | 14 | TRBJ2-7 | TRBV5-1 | TGCGCCAGCAGCCCCCCGGGGAGGGTCTACGAGCAGTACTTC | CASSPPGRVYEQYF
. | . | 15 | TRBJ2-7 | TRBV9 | TGTGCCAGCAGTTACAGTGGGGGGTTTACCTACGAGCAGTACTTC | CASSYSGGFTYEQYF